This T cell receptor beta chain came from a study of shared clonotypes between healthy human individuals. Study background: Those who served as donors were two women and a few men between the ages of 18 and 49. Study-wide points: Represented diversity (both genetic and exposure-history) was limited by the small number of donors. Sampling included only blood; tissue repertoires likely differ.

Profiled with immunoSEQ multiplex PCR; TCRdb holds only in-frame clones, not every one. This sample has about 960,000 clones, with approximately 80% found just once. V was cut by 3 bases and J by 3 bases, with 11 bases left in between. The CDR3 length is 15 residues. Per germline, CDR1 MNHEY and CDR2 SVGAGI. The donor cohort consisted entirely of Caucasian adults residing in Nashville, Tennessee. As regards this clone: Its antigen is unknown.

The chain carries TRBV6-5 and TRBJ1-4, with D uncertain. The sample comprised memory CD4+ T cells sorted from blood. The subset: CD45RA-negative fraction. The TCR sequence derives from a man between 18 and 29 years old in good health. The CDR3 nucleotides read TGTGCCAGCAGTTATGCTGGGGATCCTAATGAAAAACTGTTTTTT. Encoded protein: CASSYAGDPNEKLFF.